This T cell receptor beta chain was documented in a study of cytomegalovirus exposure and HLA in healthy donors. Per the germline V gene, CDR1 is SGHTA and CDR2 is FQGNSA. V was pared by 4 bases and J by 15 bases, with 12 bases of the junction left unmatched. There are 13 residues in the CDR3. This clone was recorded a few times. 13 Jbeta primers and 60 Vbeta primers were used for the PCR. TCRdb keeps only in-frame clones here, not all; method: immunoSEQ multiplex PCR. The sample has approximately 120,000 clones; over 75% are singletons. This chain uses TRBV7-2 with TRBJ2-1; 7 bases fit TRBD1. This clonotype was sampled from a woman aged 40 to 55 in good health and CMV-seropositive. Input material: PBMCs. CDR3 sequence: CASSSDRVGVRFF. The DNA for the CDR3 is TGTGCCAGCAGCTCAGACAGGGTGGGGGTTCGGTTCTTC.